This T cell receptor beta chain came from a study of cytomegalovirus exposure and HLA in healthy donors. Study conclusions and caveats: A classifier reportedly called cytomegalovirus status with high sensitivity and specificity.

V gave up 1 base and J gave up 7 bases, with 14 bases separating them. The CDR3 sequence is 16 residues long. Germline V CDR1 and CDR2: MNHNS, SASEGT. Both 60 Vbeta primers and 13 Jbeta primers went into the PCR. Assay used: immunoSEQ multiplex PCR; TCRdb lists only in-frame clones, some missing. Here the sample table reports around 44,000 clones. On this clone: The antigen is not known.

Specimen: PBMCs. This receptor was obtained from a male donor in good health and CMV-seropositive. The V call is TRBV6-1, the J call TRBJ1-6; no clear D gene. CDR3 in amino acids: CASSEEPGRWNSPLHF. In nucleotides, the CDR3 is TGTGCCAGCAGTGAAGAGCCAGGCAGGTGGAATTCACCCCTCCACTTT.